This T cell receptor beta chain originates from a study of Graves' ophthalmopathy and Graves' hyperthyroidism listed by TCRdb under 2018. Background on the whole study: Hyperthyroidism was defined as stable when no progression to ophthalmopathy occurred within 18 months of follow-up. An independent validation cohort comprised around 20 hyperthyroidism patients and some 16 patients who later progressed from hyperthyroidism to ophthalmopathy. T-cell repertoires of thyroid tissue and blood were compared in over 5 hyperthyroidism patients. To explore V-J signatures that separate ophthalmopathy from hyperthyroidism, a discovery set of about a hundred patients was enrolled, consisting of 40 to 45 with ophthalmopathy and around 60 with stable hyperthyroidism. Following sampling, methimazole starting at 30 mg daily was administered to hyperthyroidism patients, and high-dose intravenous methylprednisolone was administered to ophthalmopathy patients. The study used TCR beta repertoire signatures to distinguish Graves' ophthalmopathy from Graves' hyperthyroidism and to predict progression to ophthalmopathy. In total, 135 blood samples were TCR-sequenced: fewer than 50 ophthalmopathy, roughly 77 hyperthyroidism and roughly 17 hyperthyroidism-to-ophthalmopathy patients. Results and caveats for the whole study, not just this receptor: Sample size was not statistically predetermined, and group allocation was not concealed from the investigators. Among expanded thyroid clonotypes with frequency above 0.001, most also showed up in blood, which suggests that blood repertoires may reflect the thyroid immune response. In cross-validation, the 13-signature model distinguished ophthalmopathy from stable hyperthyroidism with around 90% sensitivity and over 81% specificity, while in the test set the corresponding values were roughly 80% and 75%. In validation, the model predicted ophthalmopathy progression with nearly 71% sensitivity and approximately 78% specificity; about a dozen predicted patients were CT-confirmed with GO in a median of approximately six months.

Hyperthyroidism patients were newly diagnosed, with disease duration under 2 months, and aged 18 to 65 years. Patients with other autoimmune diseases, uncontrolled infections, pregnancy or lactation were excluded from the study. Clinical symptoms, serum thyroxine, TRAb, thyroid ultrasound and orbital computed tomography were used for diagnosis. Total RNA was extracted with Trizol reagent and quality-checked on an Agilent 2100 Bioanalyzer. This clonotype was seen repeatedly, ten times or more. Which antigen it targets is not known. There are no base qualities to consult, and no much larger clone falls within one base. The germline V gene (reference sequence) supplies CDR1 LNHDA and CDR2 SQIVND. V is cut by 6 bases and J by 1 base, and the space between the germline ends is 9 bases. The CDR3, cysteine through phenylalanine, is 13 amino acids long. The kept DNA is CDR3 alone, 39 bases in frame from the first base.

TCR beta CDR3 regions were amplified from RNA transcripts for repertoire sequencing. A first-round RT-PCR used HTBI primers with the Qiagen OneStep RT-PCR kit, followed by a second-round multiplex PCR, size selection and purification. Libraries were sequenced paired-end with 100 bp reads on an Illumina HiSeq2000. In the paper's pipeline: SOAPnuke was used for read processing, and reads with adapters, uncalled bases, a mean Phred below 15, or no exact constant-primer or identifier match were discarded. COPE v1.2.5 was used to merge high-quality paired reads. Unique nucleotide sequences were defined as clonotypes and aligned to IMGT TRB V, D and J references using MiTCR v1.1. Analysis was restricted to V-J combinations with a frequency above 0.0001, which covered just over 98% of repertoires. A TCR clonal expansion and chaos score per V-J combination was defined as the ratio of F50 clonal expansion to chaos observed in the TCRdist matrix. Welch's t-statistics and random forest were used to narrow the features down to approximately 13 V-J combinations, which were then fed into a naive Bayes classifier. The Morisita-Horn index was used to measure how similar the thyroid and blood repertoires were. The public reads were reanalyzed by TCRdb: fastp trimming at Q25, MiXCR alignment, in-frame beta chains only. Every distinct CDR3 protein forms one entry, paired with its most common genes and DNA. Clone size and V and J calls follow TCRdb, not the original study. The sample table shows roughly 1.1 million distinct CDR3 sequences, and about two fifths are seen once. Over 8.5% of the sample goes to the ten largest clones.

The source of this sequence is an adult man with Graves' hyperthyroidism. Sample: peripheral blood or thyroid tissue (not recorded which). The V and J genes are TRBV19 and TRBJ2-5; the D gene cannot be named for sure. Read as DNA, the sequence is TGTGCCAGTAGGAAGCTAAGCCAAGAGACCCAGTACTTC. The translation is CASRKLSQETQYF.